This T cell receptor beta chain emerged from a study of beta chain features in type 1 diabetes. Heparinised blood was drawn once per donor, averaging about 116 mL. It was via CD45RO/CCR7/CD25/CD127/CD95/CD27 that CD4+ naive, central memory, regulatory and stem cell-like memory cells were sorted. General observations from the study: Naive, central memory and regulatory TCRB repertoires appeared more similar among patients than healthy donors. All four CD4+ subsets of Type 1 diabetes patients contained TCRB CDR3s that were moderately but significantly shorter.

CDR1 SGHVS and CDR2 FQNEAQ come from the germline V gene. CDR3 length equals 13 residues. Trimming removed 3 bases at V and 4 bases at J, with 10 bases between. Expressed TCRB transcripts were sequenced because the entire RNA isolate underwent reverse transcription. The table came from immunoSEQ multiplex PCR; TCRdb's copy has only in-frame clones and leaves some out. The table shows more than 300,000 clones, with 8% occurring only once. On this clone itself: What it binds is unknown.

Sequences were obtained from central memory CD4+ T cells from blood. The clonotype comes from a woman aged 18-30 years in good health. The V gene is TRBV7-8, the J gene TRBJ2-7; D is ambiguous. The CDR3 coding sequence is TGTGCCAGCAGCTTTAAATCCCCATACGAGCAGTACTTC. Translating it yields CASSFKSPYEQYF. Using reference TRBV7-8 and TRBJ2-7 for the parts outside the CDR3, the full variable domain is GAGVSQSPRYKVAKRGQDVALRCDPISGHVSLFWYQQALGQGPEFLTYFQNEAQLDKSGLPSDRFFAERPEGSVSTLKIQRTQQEDSAVYLCASSFKSPYEQYFGPGTRLTVT.